This is a list of T cell receptor beta chains from one sample in a study of cytomegalovirus exposure and HLA in healthy donors. Clones were sequenced by immunoSEQ multiplex PCR, and TCRdb holds only the in-frame ones, with some missing. The top ten clones hold 25% to 35% of a sample with about 120,000 clones, under 80% of them seen once. Sequencing was performed on PBMCs. These receptors originate from a man aged 60 to 75 in good health and CMV-seropositive. The CDR3 runs from the conserved cysteine through the conserved F or W. D genes are given only for firm matches. For some rows the clone size is stated as once, few or many, or as a class when expanded; others skip it.

clone size | J gene | V gene | D gene | CDR3 DNA | CDR3 protein
. | TRBJ1-4 | TRBV2 | . | TGTGCCAGCAGTGATCGGGGGGCGCATGAAAAACTGTTTTTT | CASSDRGAHEKLFF
few | TRBJ1-2 | TRBV6-5 | . | TGTGCCAGCAGTTACGGGAGGGGACCGTTCTATGGCTACACCTTC | CASSYGRGPFYGYTF
. | TRBJ2-3 | TRBV5-1 | TRBD2 | TGCGCCAGCAGCCCGGACACGCGGGGGGGGACAGATACGCAGTATTTT | CASSPDTRGGTDTQYF
. | TRBJ1-1 | TRBV6-6 | . | TGTGCCAGCAGGGGCGAGGGTAGCGCTGAAGCTTTCTTT | CASRGEGSAEAFF
once | TRBJ2-7 | TRBV7-3 | . | TGTGCCAGCAGCTTATTAAGCGGACCCTACGAGCAGTACTTC | CASSLLSGPYEQYF
. | TRBJ2-1 | TRBV7-9 | . | TGTGCCAGCAGCCCAGACGGAGGGTACTACAATGAGCAGTTCTTC | CASSPDGGYYNEQFF
. | TRBJ1-2 | TRBV5-6 | TRBD1 | TGTGCCAGCAGCTTCGGGACAGGGGAATACGGCTACACCTTC | CASSFGTGEYGYTF
. | TRBJ2-7 | TRBV4-1 | TRBD2 | TGCGCCAGCAGCCAAGATCTGGGTAGCGGGGATGCACCTTCCTACGAGCAGTACTTC | CASSQDLGSGDAPSYEQYF
. | TRBJ1-1 | TRBV10-3 | TRBD1 | TGTGCCATCAGTGCCCACGGACAGGGAGGGACTGAAGCTTTCTTT | CAISAHGQGGTEAFF
. | TRBJ1-5 | TRBV6-5 | . | TGTGCCAGCAGTTATGGGAGGGAACAGCCCCAGCATTTT | CASSYGREQPQHF
. | TRBJ2-7 | TRBV7-8 | . | TGTGCCAGCAGCTTAGAAGTAGAGGTTTTAGAAGGCGAGCAGTACTTC | CASSLEVEVLEGEQYF
few | TRBJ1-4 | TRBV19 | TRBD1 | TGTGCCAGTAGTAAGACAGGGGTACTTAGCGAAAAACTGTTTTTT | CASSKTGVLSEKLFF
. | TRBJ2-7 | TRBV2 | TRBD2 | TGTGCCAGCAGAACTAGCGGGGTATACGAGCAGTACTTC | CASRTSGVYEQYF
. | TRBJ1-1 | TRBV6-5 | . | TGTGCCAGCAGATATTCCAGGGGAAACACTGAAGCTTTCTTT | CASRYSRGNTEAFF
. | TRBJ1-1 | TRBV27 | . | TGTGCCAGCAGTTTAGAGGGTGTGGGCATCACTGAAGCTTTCTTT | CASSLEGVGITEAFF
. | TRBJ2-7 | TRBV15 | . | TGTGCCACCAGCAGAGATACGGGAGAGGGCGAGCAGTACTTC | CATSRDTGEGEQYF
few | TRBJ2-1 | TRBV9 | . | TGTGCCAGCAGCCCCAGAACCCAAACGGGGCAGTTCTTC | CASSPRTQTGQFF
many | TRBJ1-1 | TRBV4-1 | TRBD1 | TGCGCCAGCAGCCTACAATTCTTTAAGACAGGGCGAACTGAAGCTTTCTTT | CASSLQFFKTGRTEAFF
. | TRBJ1-2 | TRBV7-2 | TRBD1 | TGTGCCAGCAGCCGTCCGGGGACAGTCTATGGCTACACCTTC | CASSRPGTVYGYTF
. | TRBJ2-4 | TRBV5-1 | TRBD2 | TGCGCCAGCAGCGGCCTAGCGGGGACGAACATTCAGTACTTC | CASSGLAGTNIQYF
. | TRBJ1-5 | TRBV6-1 | . | TGTGCCAGCAGTGTGGGTCAGGGGAGGGGAATCGGGCAGCCCCAGCATTTT | CASSVGQGRGIGQPQHF
. | TRBJ2-3 | TRBV4-2 | TRBD2 | TGTGCCAGCAGCCAAGGGGGTGGGAGGGGAGATACGCAGTATTTT | CASSQGGGRGDTQYF
few | TRBJ2-7 | TRBV5-5 | TRBD2 | TGTGCCAGCAGTCCCGAGGGACTAGCGGGAACCTACGAGCAGTACTTC | CASSPEGLAGTYEQYF
. | TRBJ1-2 | TRBV5-5 | . | TGTGCCAGCAGCGTGAATGGACATCGCGGCTACACCTTC | CASSVNGHRGYTF
few | TRBJ2-7 | TRBV9 | TRBD2 | TGTGCCAGCAGCGCGGGACTAGCGGGAGTTGGTGGCGAGCAGTACTTC | CASSAGLAGVGGEQYF
. | TRBJ2-5 | TRBV7-3 | . | TGTGCCAGCAGCTTAGGCAACAGTCAAGAGACCCAGTACTTC | CASSLGNSQETQYF
few | TRBJ2-7 | TRBV7-8 | . | TGTGCCAGCAGCCCTGCGCCCTACGAGCAGTACTTC | CASSPAPYEQYF
. | TRBJ1-1 | TRBV27 | TRBD1 | TGTGCCAGCAGTTTATGGGCGTTCAGGGGGCTGGGGAACACTGAAGCTTTCTTT | CASSLWAFRGLGNTEAFF
few | TRBJ2-4 | TRBV5-4 | . | TGTGCCAGCAGCTTGCCGGGAGCCAAAAACATTCAGTACTTC | CASSLPGAKNIQYF
. | TRBJ1-2 | TRBV11-2 | TRBD1 | TGTGCCAGCAGCTCCCATCGAGAGACAGGGTACTTTAGATCGGGTGGCTACACCTTC | CASSSHRETGYFRSGGYTF
. | TRBJ2-5 | TRBV11-3 | TRBD2 | TGTGCCAGCAGCTCAAGCGGGAGGGCCGGGGAGACCCAGTACTTC | CASSSSGRAGETQYF
. | TRBJ1-2 | TRBV11-2 | TRBD1 | TGTGCCAGCAGCCCGGACAGGGTTTATGGCTACACCTTC | CASSPDRVYGYTF
few | TRBJ1-1 | TRBV29-1 | . | TGCAGCGTTGAACAGGGCCCCCGAAGGGCTTTCTTT | CSVEQGPRRAFF
. | TRBJ2-5 | TRBV7-2 | . | TGTGCCAGCAGCTCAACACAGAGAATCCAAGAGACCCAGTACTTC | CASSSTQRIQETQYF
. | TRBJ2-2 | TRBV27 | TRBD2 | TGTGCCACCCGGTCGACTAGCGGCCCTCGAGGCACCGGGGAGCTGTTTTTT | CATRSTSGPRGTGELFF
. | TRBJ1-2 | TRBV29-1 | . | TGCAGCGCCCGAGGGTCAACGGGATTCTATGGCTACACCTTC | CSARGSTGFYGYTF
. | TRBJ2-7 | TRBV2 | . | TGTGCCAGCAGTGCACCGGGACAACCCTACGAGCAGTACTTC | CASSAPGQPYEQYF
. | TRBJ1-1 | TRBV2 | TRBD1 | TGTGCCAGCAGAGCCCGGACAGGGATGAACACTGAAGCTTTCTTT | CASRARTGMNTEAFF
. | TRBJ2-3 | TRBV7-8 | TRBD2 | TGTGCCACCCACCGGGGGAGGGCAACAGATACGCAGTATTTT | CATHRGRATDTQYF
. | TRBJ2-7 | TRBV7-9 | . | TGTGCCAGCAGCGGCGGGGTCTACGAGCAGTACTTC | CASSGGVYEQYF
. | TRBJ2-3 | TRBV11-2 | TRBD2 | TGTGCCAGTTCCCGGTCGGGGGGTAGCGGGAGCCCAGATACGCAGTATTTT | CASSRSGGSGSPDTQYF
once | TRBJ1-2 | TRBV27 | TRBD1 | TGTGCCAGCAGTCCCACCTGGACAGGGGCTACCGGGGGCTACACCTTC | CASSPTWTGATGGYTF
. | TRBJ1-2 | TRBV6-1 | TRBD1 | TGTGCCAGCAGTGAAGGTTCCGGGACAGGCGGCTACACCTTC | CASSEGSGTGGYTF
few | TRBJ2-1 | TRBV6-5 | TRBD1 | TGTGCCAGCAGTGAAGAGGGGGCGACGTTCTTC | CASSEEGATFF
. | TRBJ2-7 | TRBV6-5 | . | TGTGCCAGCAGCGTACAGGGGGGGTCCTACGAGCAGTACTTC | CASSVQGGSYEQYF
. | TRBJ1-2 | TRBV5-1 | . | TGCGCCAGCAGCTTGGGGGCAGGGAACTATGGCTACACCTTC | CASSLGAGNYGYTF
. | TRBJ1-4 | TRBV30 | TRBD1 | TGTGCCTGGAGTGTACAGGGGCGAACTAATGAAAAACTGTTTTTT | CAWSVQGRTNEKLFF
. | TRBJ1-4 | TRBV28 | . | TGTGCCAGCAGGGGGCCGCGGGACTCCGCAACTAATGAAAAACTGTTTTTT | CASRGPRDSATNEKLFF
. | TRBJ2-7 | TRBV11-3 | TRBD1 | TGTGCCAGCAGCCTTGACAGGGCCGGGGAGCAGTACTTC | CASSLDRAGEQYF
. | TRBJ1-5 | TRBV7-9 | TRBD1 | TGTGCCAGCAGTCCCCCGGGACAGCCCAATCAGCCCCAGCATTTT | CASSPPGQPNQPQHF
. | TRBJ2-6 | TRBV11-2 | . | TGTGCCAGCAGCTTACAAGGGGGCGGGGGGACTGGGGCCAACGTCCTGACTTTC | CASSLQGGGGTGANVLTF
. | TRBJ1-2 | TRBV6-1 | . | TGTGCCAGCAGTGAAGGACAGTTTGACTATGGCTACACCTTC | CASSEGQFDYGYTF
once | TRBJ1-1 | TRBV5-4 | . | TGTGCCAGCAGCTTTCAAGGGGCTGAAGCTTTCTTT | CASSFQGAEAFF
. | TRBJ1-1 | TRBV5-1 | TRBD1 | TGCGCCAGCAGCAAACTGACCAGGGGGTGGACTGAAGCTTTCTTT | CASSKLTRGWTEAFF
. | TRBJ2-6 | TRBV2 | . | TGTGCCAGCACGGATAGGGGCACTGGGGCCAACGTCCTGACTTTC | CASTDRGTGANVLTF
. | TRBJ2-6 | TRBV7-3 | . | TGTGCCAGCAGCTTAAAGAGCACAGCCACCTCTGGGGCCAACGGCCTGACTTTC | CASSLKSTATSGANGLTF
. | TRBJ1-1 | TRBV5-4 | . | TGTGCCAGCAGCTCCCAGACTGGGAACACTGAAGCTTTCTTT | CASSSQTGNTEAFF
. | TRBJ1-3 | TRBV5-1 | . | TGCGCCAGCAGCTTGGTGGGGGGGCCGGTCTCTGGAAACACCATATATTTT | CASSLVGGPVSGNTIYF
. | TRBJ2-7 | TRBV2 | TRBD2 | TGTGCCAGCAGTGATGGTCTGGTAAGACTAGCGGACCAATTCTCCTACGAGCAGTACTTC | CASSDGLVRLADQFSYEQYF